This entry lists 27 T cell receptor beta chains sequenced from one sample in a study of monozygotic twins with inflammatory bowel disease. Following a re-call of the 5' RACE reads, TCRdb has one entry per CDR3 protein and lacks DNA. Its clone listing holds about 210,000 distinct CDR3 sequences. What was sequenced was blood. These receptors all stem from a human donor with ulcerative colitis or Crohn's disease, or a healthy co-twin of an affected twin (not recorded which).

The V call is TRBV5-1, the J call TRBJ2-3. The CDR3 is 14 residues long. The germline V gene encodes CDR1 SGHRS and CDR2 YFSETQ. CDR3 loop: CASSSKDGTDTRYF. Full variable domain (remainder filled in from reference TRBV5-1 and TRBJ2-3): KAGVTQTPRYLIKTRGQQVTLSCSPISGHRSVSWYQQTPGQGLQFLFEYFSETQRNKGNFPGRFSGRQFSNSRSEMNVSTLELGDSALYLCASSSKDGTDTRYFGPGTRLTVL.

V is TRBV5-1 and J is TRBJ1-2; with no DNA, the TCRdb D assignment of TRBD1 cannot be verified. The CDR3 sequence is 15 residues long. The germline CDR1 and CDR2 sequences are SGHRS and YFSETQ. The CDR3 loop reads CASSPKLGTGYGYTF.

The J gene is TRBJ2-3, the V gene TRBV9; TCRdb picks TRBD2, but there is no DNA to check that call. The CDR3 sequence is 20 residues long. Germline V lookup: CDR1 SGDLS, CDR2 YYNGEE. The CDR3 protein is CASSARGLAGANAFTDTQYF. Full variable domain (remainder filled in from reference TRBV9 and TRBJ2-3): DSGVTQTPKHLITATGQRVTLRCSPRSGDLSVYWYQQSLDQGLQFLIQYYNGEERAKGNILERFSAQQFPDLHSELNLSSLELGDSALYFCASSARGLAGANAFTDTQYFGPGTRLTVL.

This chain joins TRBV7-9 and TRBJ2-4; lacking DNA, the TRBD1 call made by TCRdb goes unchecked. Germline CDR1 reads SEHNR; CDR2 reads FQNEAQ (reference sequence). The CDR3 covers 15 residues. The chain's CDR3 is CASSLGGNGGDIQYF.

The chain uses TRBV18 and TRBJ2-7; the D gene TCRdb calls, TRBD2, cannot be checked with no DNA. This CDR3 contains 16 residues. Per germline, CDR1 KGHSH and CDR2 LQKENI. CDR3 in amino acids: CASSPTGLEASYEQYF.

The chain couples TRBV7-2 to TRBJ2-5; no DNA is available, so the TRBD1 call from TCRdb remains unchecked. CDR1 is SGHTA, CDR2 FQGNSA, per germline. This CDR3 region has 13 residues. The CDR3 spells CASSFGGRETQYF.

The chain recombines TRBV20-1 with TRBJ2-5; the TRBD2 assignment by TCRdb is unverifiable without DNA. The CDR3 has 14 residues. Germline V gene data show CDR1 as DFQATT and CDR2 as SNEGSKA (reference sequence). The CDR3 sequence: CSAQSRDWRETQYF.

V gene TRBV5-1 combines with J gene TRBJ2-3. The CDR3 spans 13 residues. Germline loops: CDR1 SGHRS, CDR2 YFSETQ. The CDR3 reads CASSLLLGDTQYF. The full variable domain, its missing parts supplied by reference TRBV5-1 and TRBJ2-3, is KAGVTQTPRYLIKTRGQQVTLSCSPISGHRSVSWYQQTPGQGLQFLFEYFSETQRNKGNFPGRFSGRQFSNSRSEMNVSTLELGDSALYLCASSLLLGDTQYFGPGTRLTVL.

The chain recombines TRBV25-1 with TRBJ1-2; checking the TCRdb D call of TRBD1 is not possible without DNA. The CDR3 contains 13 residues. Germline CDR1 and CDR2: MGHDK and SYGVNS. The CDR3 reads CASKAGTDYGYTF.

The chain couples TRBV19 to TRBJ1-4. Germline V CDR1 and CDR2: LNHDA, SQIVND (reference sequence). The length of the CDR3 is 14 residues. This chain's CDR3 is CASKVGSTNEKLFF.

The chain is built from TRBV5-1 and TRBJ2-7; TCRdb gives TRBD1 as the D gene, but with no DNA this cannot be confirmed. Germline CDR1 is SGHRS and CDR2 is YFSETQ. This CDR3 region has 15 residues. This CDR3 is CASSSPGQGIYEQYF.

This chain links TRBV11-2 with TRBJ2-5; TCRdb lists TRBD2, though no DNA is available to test this call. The germline CDR1 and CDR2 sequences are SGHAT and FQNNGV. The CDR3 is 16 residues long. The CDR3 here is CASSLVRGSGVETQYF.

The chain has TRBV6-5 and TRBJ2-7. This CDR3 contains 13 residues. Germline V CDR1 and CDR2: MNHEY, SVGAGI. The CDR3 sequence is CASSYSDGYEQYF.

The chain carries TRBV3-1 and TRBJ2-2; the D gene TCRdb calls, TRBD1, cannot be checked with no DNA. CDR1 and CDR2 (germline): LGHDT, YNNKEL (reference sequence). The CDR3 is 16 amino acids. CDR3 region: CASSQERTFGTGELFF.

The chain has TRBV15 and TRBJ1-1; TCRdb calls TRBD1, which cannot be checked without DNA. Germline-derived CDR1 and CDR2 are LNHNV and YYDKDF (reference sequence). The CDR3 consists of 12 residues. The CDR3 loop reads CATSVGDPEAFF.

CDR3 residues: CASSQTDLNTEAFF. The chain combines TRBV6-1 with TRBJ1-1; the TCRdb D gene call, TRBD1, has no DNA to confirm it. The germline CDR1 and CDR2 sequences are MNHNS and SASEGT. The CDR3 is 14 residues long.

The chain combines TRBV6-2 or TRBV6-3 with TRBJ1-5. CDR1 is MNHEY, CDR2 SVGEGT, per germline. The CDR3 extends over 16 amino acids. The CDR3 protein is CASRKMLVGGNQPQHF.

The chain joins TRBV5-1 to TRBJ2-3; the TRBD1 assignment by TCRdb is unverifiable without DNA. Germline V gene lookup returns CDR1 SGHRS and CDR2 YFSETQ. The length of the CDR3 is 15 residues. The chain's CDR3 is CASSPDPPLTDTQYF. The variable domain in full, with the rest retrieved from reference TRBV5-1 and TRBJ2-3, is KAGVTQTPRYLIKTRGQQVTLSCSPISGHRSVSWYQQTPGQGLQFLFEYFSETQRNKGNFPGRFSGRQFSNSRSEMNVSTLELGDSALYLCASSPDPPLTDTQYFGPGTRLTVL.

V and J are TRBV10-3 and TRBJ2-2; the TRBD1 assignment by TCRdb is unverifiable without DNA. CDR1 and CDR2 from the germline V gene are ENHRY and SYGVKD. The CDR3 is made up of 15 amino acids. The CDR3 reads CAIRGLGRVAGELFF.

The chain links TRBV6-2 or TRBV6-3 to TRBJ2-2; the D gene TCRdb calls, TRBD2, cannot be checked with no DNA. Germline loops: CDR1 MNHEY, CDR2 SVGEGT. CDR3 length: 12 amino acids. CDR3 sequence reads: CASRVPSGELFF.

The rearrangement joins TRBV12-3 or TRBV12-4 to TRBJ1-6. CDR3 length: 14 amino acids. CDR3 sequence: CASSFGTSTSPLHF.

The J gene is TRBJ2-7, the V gene TRBV20-1; checking the TCRdb D call of TRBD1 is not possible without DNA. The CDR3 spans 12 residues. Germline V gives CDR1 DFQATT, CDR2 SNEGSKA (reference sequence). CDR3 sequence: CSASRAAYEQYF.

This chain joins TRBV5-8 and TRBJ1-2; TCRdb outputs TRBD1, but without DNA this stays unchecked. The CDR3 covers 14 residues. Germline V CDR1 and CDR2: SGHTS, YDEGEE. The CDR3 reads CASSHLGGSGGYTF.

The V and J genes are TRBV12-3 or TRBV12-4 and TRBJ2-3; the TCRdb call, TRBD1, lacks DNA for checking. This CDR3 spans 15 amino acids. CDR3 in amino acids: CASRTERGRTDTQYF.

This chain links TRBV15 with TRBJ1-1; TCRdb proposes TRBD1, but this gene call is untestable without DNA. The CDR3 sequence is 15 residues long. From germline, CDR1 is LNHNV and CDR2 YYDKDF (reference sequence). CDR3 sequence: CATSNPNRGPTEAFF.

The chain's CDR3 is CASSDAGRENEQFF. The rearrangement joins TRBV13 to TRBJ2-1; there is no DNA to check the TCRdb D call of TRBD2. CDR3 size: 14 residues. CDR1 PRHDT and CDR2 FYEKMQ come from the germline V gene (reference sequence).

The rearrangement joins TRBV27 to TRBJ2-1; no DNA is available, so the TRBD1 call from TCRdb remains unchecked. Per the germline V gene, CDR1 is MNHEY and CDR2 is SMNVEV (reference sequence). This CDR3 has 14 amino acids. CDR3 loop: CASSAGTGRNEQFF.